One and the same sample provided the 23 T cell receptor beta chains below, sequenced in a study of type 1 and type 2 diabetes patients. PCR was run on genomic DNA. The TCR beta CDR3 region was amplified using 30 forward and 13 reverse primers. TCRdb reprocessed the multiplex PCR reads with MiXCR, giving one entry per CDR3 protein. The repertoire has 250,000 or so distinct CDR3 sequences, approximately 50% of them found once; the top ten carry roughly 13%. Sequenced input: peripheral blood mononuclear cells (PBMCs). These receptors all stem from a man aged 18 to 30 with type 2 diabetes.

This chain uses TRBV4-1 with TRBJ2-5; D is ambiguous. V dropped 4 bases and J dropped 2 bases, with 8 bases sitting between them. This CDR3 is 13 amino acids long. The germline CDR1 and CDR2 sequences are MGHRA and YSYEKL. In DNA, the CDR3 is TGCGCCAGCAGCCCCACAGTACAAGAGACCCAGTACTTC. It translates to CASSPTVQETQYF.

The chain uses TRBV4-1 and TRBJ1-1; D is perhaps TRBD1 (5 bases). Germline V CDR1 and CDR2: MGHRA, YSYEKL. CDR3 length: 15 amino acids. Trimming left V 4 bases short and J 4 bases short, with 16 bases between. CDR3 amino acids: CASSPPSRGSTEAFF. The CDR3 DNA reads as TGCGCCAGCAGCCCTCCGTCGAGGGGTAGCACTGAAGCTTTCTTT.

The J gene is TRBJ1-1, the V gene TRBV20-1, with a possible D match to TRBD1 (5 bases). V was shortened by 5 bases and J by 0 bases, with 13 bases between the two germline ends. This CDR3 has 14 amino acids. Germline values: CDR1 DFQATT, CDR2 SNEGSKA (reference sequence). CDR3 in amino acids: CSAQDNSLNTEAFF. The CDR3 DNA reads TGCAGTGCTCAGGACAACTCTTTGAACACTGAAGCTTTCTTT.

This clonotype has more than one count but fewer than ten. J is TRBJ2-1 and V is TRBV15, with 8 bases fitting TRBD1. The CDR3 consists of 14 residues. J lost 0 bases, V lost 6 bases, and 1 base had no gene match. CDR1 and CDR2 from the germline V gene are LNHNV and YYDKDF (reference sequence). CDR3 sequence: CATRGTGSYNEQFF. The CDR3 nucleotides read TGTGCCACCAGGGGGACAGGCTCCTACAATGAGCAGTTCTTC.

The chain is built from TRBV28 and TRBJ2-1; 8 nucleotides agree with TRBD1. This CDR3 comprises 15 residues. V was clipped by 6 bases and J by 0 bases; unmatched bases: 4. Germline CDR1 reads MDHEN; CDR2 reads SYDVKM. The CDR3 nucleotides read TGTGCCAGCAGCACCAGGGGGCCCTCCTACAATGAGCAGTTCTTC. The encoded protein is CASSTRGPSYNEQFF.

V is TRBV2 and J is TRBJ2-7; 7 bases agree with TRBD1. V lost 2 bases and J lost 0; bases outside the gene matches: 7. CDR3 length: 16 residues. Germline V gene lookup returns CDR1 SNHLY and CDR2 FYNNEI. The DNA of the CDR3 is TGTGCCAGCAGTGAATTCCGGGACAGCGACTCCTACGAGCAGTACTTC. The encoded protein is CASSEFRDSDSYEQYF.

A few counts support this clonotype. The chain carries TRBV4-3 and TRBJ2-7; D is ambiguous. The germline CDR1 and CDR2 sequences are LGHNA and YSLEER. The CDR3 is made up of 15 amino acids. Trimming took 1 base from V and 3 from J, leaving 13 bases between them. The CDR3 loop reads CASSQVALGDYEQYF. In nucleotides, the CDR3 is TGCGCCAGCAGCCAAGTCGCCTTGGGTGACTACGAGCAGTACTTC.

This clonotype turned up a few times. The chain's CDR3 is CASRLGTDQETQYF. In DNA, the CDR3 is TGCGCCAGCAGGCTAGGGACAGACCAAGAGACCCAGTACTTC. The chain joins TRBV5-1 to TRBJ2-5; 7 bases agree with TRBD1. Germline CDR1 reads SGHRS; CDR2 reads YFSETQ. This CDR3 contains 14 residues. The trim removed 5 bases at V and 0 bases at J, leaving 4 bases unmatched.

CDR3 residues: CASSPPGLYNEQFF. CDR3 DNA: TGTGCCAGCAGCCCCCCGGGACTCTACAATGAGCAGTTCTTC. This chain links TRBV13 with TRBJ2-1; D might be TRBD2 (6 bases). The CDR3 length is 14 residues. The ends were cut back, 5 bases at V and 3 bases at J, with 11 bases in the middle. Germline V gene data show CDR1 as PRHDT and CDR2 as FYEKMQ (reference sequence).

This clonotype was seen only a few times. The chain links TRBV19 to TRBJ1-5, with D maybe TRBD1 (6 bases). CDR3 size: 15 residues. Looked up from germline, CDR1 is LNHDA and CDR2 is SQIVND (reference sequence). Trimming took 1 base from V and 0 from J, leaving 7 bases between them. The CDR3 loop is CASSIADSSNQPQHF. The CDR3 nucleotides are TGTGCCAGTAGTATAGCGGACAGTAGCAATCAGCCCCAGCATTTT.

The rearrangement links TRBV6-5 to TRBJ1-1; unclear D gene. Trimming shortened V by 8 bases and J by 7 bases, and 11 bases separated the two germline ends. The CDR3 extends over 11 amino acids. Germline CDR1 reads MNHEY; CDR2 reads SVGAGI. The CDR3 DNA sequence: TGTGCCAGCTCCGACGACTATGAAGCTTTCTTT. As protein: CASSDDYEAFF.

This clonotype was recorded at least ten times. CDR3 in amino acids: CASSEWGDTGELFF. Written as DNA, the CDR3 is TGTGCCAGCAGTGAATGGGGGGACACCGGGGAGCTGTTTTTT. The chain recombines TRBV25-1 with TRBJ2-2, with a tentative D call TRBD2 (6 bases). The CDR3 has 14 residues. From germline, CDR1 is MGHDK and CDR2 SYGVNS. V gave up 1 base and J gave up 3 bases, with 6 bases separating them.

The rearrangement uses TRBV7-2 and TRBJ1-1, with D unclear. The CDR3 loop spans 13 amino acids. Germline V gene lookup returns CDR1 SGHTA and CDR2 FQGNSA. V dropped 2 bases and J dropped 5 bases, with 9 bases sitting between them. CDR3 loop: CASSLFPGTEAFF. The CDR3 bases are TGTGCCAGCAGCTTATTCCCCGGGACTGAAGCTTTCTTT.

At least ten counts were recorded for this clonotype. Written as DNA, the CDR3 is TGTGCCAGCAGCTTAAGAGGGGGCGGAGGTACTGAAGCTTTCTTT. Its protein is CASSLRGGGGTEAFF. This chain links TRBV11-2 with TRBJ1-1; the match to TRBD1 covers 7 bases. Trimming removed 2 bases from V and 5 bases from J; junction bases left unmatched: 8. Germline-derived CDR1 and CDR2 are SGHAT and FQNNGV. The CDR3 loop spans 15 amino acids.

Details on this clonotype: No conserved phenylalanine or tryptophan is present at the end of the CDR3, so a read error is the likely explanation. V is TRBV29-1 and J is TRBJ1-1; 7 bases match TRBD1. This CDR3 has 13 amino acids. CDR1 SQVTM and CDR2 ANQGSEA come from the germline V gene. DNA of the CDR3: TGCAGTGCGAGAAGGGACAGTCAGGCTGAAGCTTTCCTT. As protein: CSARRDSQAEAFL.

The rearrangement joins TRBV7-2 to TRBJ1-1, with D possibly TRBD1 on 5 matching bases. The CDR3 totals 13 residues. CDR1 and CDR2 from the germline V gene are SGHTA and FQGNSA. V was cut by 5 bases and J by 3 bases, with 10 bases left in between. The CDR3 DNA reads as TGTGCCAGCAGCCCGGGGGTCCACACTGAAGCTTTCTTT. This translates into CASSPGVHTEAFF.

This clonotype has more than one count but fewer than ten. The chain recombines TRBV19 with TRBJ1-1; maybe TRBD1 (6 bases). CDR1 and CDR2 from the germline V gene are LNHDA and SQIVND (reference sequence). Between the trimmed V and J ends, which lost 7 bases and 1 base, there was a span of 16 bases. The length of the CDR3 is 15 residues. For the CDR3, the DNA is TGTGCCAGTAACTCAGGGGCGTCGAGGAACACTGAAGCTTTCTTT. As protein: CASNSGASRNTEAFF.

This rearrangement joins TRBV12-3 or TRBV12-4 to TRBJ1-1, with 8 bases aligning to TRBD1. CDR3 length: 14 amino acids. Germline trimming cut 6 bases from V and 7 bases from J; bases unmatched to any gene: 10. The CDR3 loop reads CASSQTGAEGEAFF. Here the CDR3 DNA reads TGTGCCAGCAGCCAGACAGGGGCTGAGGGTGAAGCTTTCTTT.

This chain uses TRBV25-1 with TRBJ1-2; 7 bases line up with TRBD1. This CDR3 region has 16 residues. Germline CDR1 MGHDK, CDR2 SYGVNS. With 3 bases clipped from V and 4 bases from J, the junction kept 11 bases outside the gene matches. CDR3 DNA sequence: TGTGCCAGCAGTGATGCCCGACAGGGTGCTTCCTATGGCTACACCTTC. This sequence encodes CASSDARQGASYGYTF.

This clonotype was counted between two and nine times. The chain links TRBV29-1 to TRBJ1-1; no clear D. From germline, CDR1 is SQVTM and CDR2 ANQGSEA. The CDR3 consists of 14 residues. The germline V and J ends were trimmed by 8 bases and 2 bases, with 18 bases remaining between them. The CDR3 spells CSMETSFENTEAFF. The CDR3 nucleotides read TGCAGCATGGAGACCTCCTTTGAAAACACTGAAGCTTTCTTT.

CDR3 protein: CASSAGQGAKNEQFF. The CDR3 bases are TGTGCCAGCAGCGCTGGACAGGGGGCTAAGAATGAGCAGTTCTTC. The V gene is TRBV9, the J gene TRBJ2-1, with 11 bases aligning to TRBD1. After removal of 3 bases from V and 7 bases from J, the junction contained 6 bases not matched to a gene. Per germline, CDR1 SGDLS and CDR2 YYNGEE. The CDR3 covers 15 residues.

Remarks on this clonotype: Given a much more abundant clone one base away, this may be a read error. V and J are TRBV2 and TRBJ2-7; 7 nucleotides agree with TRBD1. CDR1 SNHLY and CDR2 FYNNEI come from the germline V gene. The CDR3 totals 13 residues. For the CDR3, the DNA is TGTGCCAGCACGGAACAGGGGTCCTACGAGCAGTGCTTC. Translating it yields CASTEQGSYEQCF. The full variable domain, its missing parts supplied by reference TRBV2 and TRBJ2-7, is EPEVTQTPSHQVTQMGQEVILRCVPISNHLYFYWYRQILGQKVEFLVSFYNNEISEKSEIFDDQFSVERPDGSNFTLKIRSTKLEDSAMYFCASTEQGSYEQCFGPGTRLTVT.

V is TRBV29-1 and J is TRBJ2-7, with D perhaps TRBD2 (6 bases). The tail of the sequence fits TRBJ2-1 better, so the J call may be wrong. CDR3 length: 16 residues. Germline lookup yields CDR1 SQVTM and CDR2 ANQGSEA. CDR3 coding DNA: TGCAGCGTTGATGGCTTGCCGGGAGTCACTAGGGGTGAGCAGTTCTTC. Its protein is CSVDGLPGVTRGEQFF.